The subject of this entry is one T cell receptor beta chain. TCRdb's copy holds only in-frame clones and misses some; the assay was immunoSEQ multiplex PCR. The table shows 300,000 or so clones, with about 83% occurring only once. Trimming removed 2 bases at V and 8 bases at J, with 13 bases between. The CDR3 contains 14 residues. Per the germline V gene, CDR1 is SGHDT and CDR2 is YYEEEE. The data originate from a study of blood T cell repertoires in COVID-19. Across the study: Samples came from the United States, Italy and Spain, spanning acute and convalescent COVID-19.

The TCR was taken from a woman aged 50 to 65 with acute or convalescent COVID-19. The chain uses TRBV5-6 and TRBJ1-4; D might be TRBD1 (5 bases). The sample comprised peripheral blood. As DNA, the CDR3 is TGTGCCAGCAGCTTCGACCTTAGGGGAGAAAAACTGTTTTTT. This gives the protein CASSFDLRGEKLFF.